The 13 T cell receptor beta chains reported below all come from one sample, sequenced in a study of T cell responses to AZD1222 COVID-19 vaccine. Using immunoSEQ multiplex PCR, the repertoire was profiled, and TCRdb retains in-frame clones only, with some absent. The sample consists of roughly 130,000 clones, 80% to 90% of them appearing once. The source material was peripheral blood, sampled on day 0 of AZD1222 vaccination. The receptors were gathered from an adult in good health.

The chain uses TRBV4-3 and TRBJ1-6, with D possibly matching TRBD1 (5 bases). V lost 0 bases and J lost 0, with 6 bases in between. The CDR3 spans 16 residues. Germline V gives CDR1 LGHNA, CDR2 YSLEER. CDR3 protein: CASSQDGASYNSPLHF. The CDR3 DNA sequence: TGCGCCAGCAGCCAAGACGGGGCCTCCTATAATTCACCCCTCCACTTT.

The chain combines TRBV5-8 with TRBJ1-5; D gene ambiguous. This CDR3 has 14 amino acids. V lost 0 bases, J lost 1 base, and 5 bases lay in between. Per the germline V gene, CDR1 is SGHTS and CDR2 is YDEGEE. CDR3 sequence: CASSLGQSNQPQHF. The CDR3, as DNA: TGTGCCAGCAGCTTGGGTCAGAGCAATCAGCCCCAGCATTTT.

This chain uses TRBV11-2 with TRBJ2-1; 7 nucleotides match TRBD2. Trimming removed 5 bases from V and 4 bases from J; junction bases left unmatched: 8. Germline V gives CDR1 SGHAT, CDR2 FQNNGV. This CDR3 has 15 residues. CDR3 residues: CASSLPLATYNEQFF. CDR3 nucleotide sequence: TGTGCCAGCAGCCTGCCACTAGCGACTTACAATGAGCAGTTCTTC.

The genes are TRBV18 and TRBJ1-2, with D unclear. Germline assignment: CDR1 KGHSH and CDR2 LQKENI. The CDR3 loop spans 14 amino acids. V shed 4 bases and J shed 4 bases, with 13 bases lying between them. CDR3 sequence: CASSLERSGYGYTF. In nucleotides, the CDR3 is TGTGCCAGCTCACTAGAGAGGAGCGGCTATGGCTACACCTTC.

Here the CDR3 reads CASSLGSGGDSPLHF. CDR3 bases: TGCGCCAGCAGCTTGGGATCCGGGGGAGATTCACCCCTCCACTTT. The chain recombines TRBV5-1 with TRBJ1-6, with D maybe TRBD1 (5 bases). Trimming took 0 bases from V and 8 from J, leaving 12 bases between them. This CDR3 has 15 residues. CDR1 is SGHRS, CDR2 YFSETQ, per germline.

The CDR3 region is CASSADRGETDTQYF. The CDR3 DNA sequence: TGTGCCAGCAGCGCGGACAGGGGGGAAACAGATACGCAGTATTTT. The gene calls are TRBV9 and TRBJ2-3; 10 nucleotides line up with TRBD1. V dropped 3 bases and J dropped 3; count of bases not matched to a gene: 4. Germline CDR1 SGDLS, CDR2 YYNGEE. This CDR3 region has 15 residues. The full variable domain, completed using reference TRBV9 and TRBJ2-3, is DSGVTQTPKHLITATGQRVTLRCSPRSGDLSVYWYQQSLDQGLQFLIQYYNGEERAKGNILERFSAQQFPDLHSELNLSSLELGDSALYFCASSADRGETDTQYFGPGTRLTVL.

The V gene is TRBV19, the J gene TRBJ2-6; D unresolved. V was cut by 4 bases and J by 0 bases, with 7 bases left in between. Germline CDR1 reads LNHDA; CDR2 reads SQIVND (reference sequence). The CDR3 has 15 amino acids. In DNA form, the CDR3 reads TGTGCCAGTAGTACCTGGACCTCTGGGGCCAACGTCCTGACTTTC. Residues: CASSTWTSGANVLTF. Complete variable domain (other parts from reference TRBV19 and TRBJ2-6): DGGITQSPKYLFRKEGQNVTLSCEQNLNHDAMYWYRQDPGQGLRLIYYSQIVNDFQKGDIAEGYSVSREKKESFPLTVTSAQKNPTAFYLCASSTWTSGANVLTFGAGSRLTVL.

The chain couples TRBV3-1 (or the pseudogene TRBV3-2) to TRBJ2-5, with a weak D call TRBD1 (6 bases). The CDR3 runs to 15 residues. In germline, CDR1 is LGHDT, CDR2 YNNKEL (reference sequence). Trimming removed 2 bases from V and 4 bases from J, with 14 bases in between. CDR3 sequence (DNA): TGTGCCAGCAGCCAACAGGGGTCCACCGTAGAGACCCAGTACTTC. This codes for CASSQQGSTVETQYF.

The CDR3 bases are TGTGCCAGCAGCGTAGGGCTAGCGGGAAAGCGGCTGTACAATGAGCAGTTCTTC. This translates into CASSVGLAGKRLYNEQFF. The chain has TRBV9 and TRBJ2-1, with TRBD2 matching 9 bases. There are 18 residues in the CDR3. V was clipped by 0 bases and J by 4 bases; unmatched bases: 11. The germline CDR1 and CDR2 sequences are SGDLS and YYNGEE.

V is TRBV23-1 and J is TRBJ1-5; D is uncertain. TRBV23-1 is treated as an ORF (open reading frame) with a function not yet certain. The CDR3 consists of 14 residues. Trimming took 0 bases from V and 9 from J, leaving 12 bases between them. CDR3 sequence reads: CASSQSTGWVPQHF. DNA for the CDR3: TGCGCCAGCAGTCAATCGACGGGCTGGGTGCCCCAGCATTTT.

This rearrangement joins TRBV19 to TRBJ1-2; D remains unclear. Between the trimmed V and J ends, which lost 7 bases and 2 bases, there was a span of 5 bases. Germline-derived CDR1 and CDR2 are LNHDA and SQIVND (reference sequence). The CDR3 has 11 amino acids. The CDR3 nucleotides read TGTGCCAGTACCACAAACTATGGCTACACCTTC. This codes for CASTTNYGYTF. Looking up the rest from reference TRBV19 and TRBJ1-2 gives the full variable domain: DGGITQSPKYLFRKEGQNVTLSCEQNLNHDAMYWYRQDPGQGLRLIYYSQIVNDFQKGDIAEGYSVSREKKESFPLTVTSAQKNPTAFYLCASTTNYGYTFGSGTRLTVV.

The V and J genes are TRBV5-5 and TRBJ1-2; D not resolved. Germline loops: CDR1 SGHKS, CDR2 YYEKEE (reference sequence). The germline V and J ends were trimmed by 0 bases and 10 bases, with 13 bases remaining between them. This CDR3 comprises 13 residues. The DNA for the CDR3 is TGTGCCAGCAGCTTGGGAGGGCCCAAGCTCTACACCTTC. Translated, it gives CASSLGGPKLYTF.

V and J are TRBV29-1 and TRBJ2-7, with a tentative D call TRBD1 (6 bases). The ends were cut back, 7 bases at V and 0 bases at J, with 16 bases in the middle. CDR3 length: 14 residues. CDR1 is SQVTM, CDR2 ANQGSEA, per germline. CDR3 residues: CSAVKQQGSYEQYF. The CDR3 nucleotides are TGCAGCGCCGTAAAACAACAGGGCTCCTACGAGCAGTACTTC.